The 27 T cell receptor beta chains given below trace back to one sample, sequenced in a study of CD8 T cells in ankylosing spondylitis. TCRdb processed the 5' RACE reads anew with MiXCR; each CDR3 protein has one entry. Counted here are 50,000 to 70,000 distinct CDR3 sequences, roughly 6.2% occurring once; the ten biggest clones make up approximately 5%. Input material: synovial fluid, either unsorted or a sorted T cell fraction (not recorded which). The receptors derive from a male donor with ankylosing spondylitis.

This clonotype has a count of ten or more. The chain has TRBV4-2 and TRBJ2-1; TRBD2 matches at 9 bases. CDR3 length: 17 amino acids. After removal of 3 bases from V and 8 bases from J, the junction contained 14 bases not matched to a gene. The germline gives CDR1 LGHNA, CDR2 YNFKEQ. This CDR3 reads CASSHFIAGAGLDEQFF. The CDR3 coding sequence is TGTGCCAGCAGCCATTTCATAGCGGGAGCGGGTTTAGATGAGCAGTTCTTC.

This clonotype was counted a few times. The chain is built from TRBV15 and TRBJ1-1; no clear D gene. Germline V gene lookup returns CDR1 LNHNV and CDR2 YYDKDF (reference sequence). This CDR3 spans 13 amino acids. The V end was cut by 1 base, the J end by 6 bases, with 9 bases between. Written as DNA, the CDR3 is TGTGCCACCAGCAGAGGGGTGGGTGCTGAAGCTTTCTTT. Translating gives CATSRGVGAEAFF. Using reference TRBV15 and TRBJ1-1 for the parts outside the CDR3, the full variable domain is DAMVIQNPRYQVTQFGKPVTLSCSQTLNHNVMYWYQQKSSQAPKLLFHYYDKDFNNEADTPDNFQSRRPNTSFCFLDIRSPGLGDTAMYLCATSRGVGAEAFFGQGTRLTVV.

This clonotype was observed a handful of times. The CDR3 DNA follows: TGTGCCAGCAGCCAAGATAAGGGGGAGGGCAGGAATGAGCAGTTCTTC. It translates to CASSQDKGEGRNEQFF. The chain joins TRBV4-2 to TRBJ2-1; TRBD2 is a possible D gene (7 bases). The CDR3 totals 16 residues. The V end lost 0 bases, the J end lost 7 bases, and 16 bases lay between the germline ends. Germline values: CDR1 LGHNA, CDR2 YNFKEQ.

This clonotype was observed a few times. Since the CDR3 does not end with the conserved phenylalanine or tryptophan, this likely comes from a read error. The CDR3 nucleotides are TGTGCCAGTAGTGACAGGGCCGGGGAGCTGTTTTCT. It specifies CASSDRAGELFS. This chain connects TRBV19 to TRBJ2-2, with 7 positions matching TRBD1. Per the germline V gene, CDR1 is LNHDA and CDR2 is SQIVND (reference sequence). The CDR3 is 12 amino acids. J was trimmed by 6 bases and V by 5 bases; bases with no gene match: 0.

This clonotype turned up a few times. V usage is TRBV7-2 and J usage is TRBJ2-4; no definite D call. Deletions cut 1 base from V and 9 bases from J, with 13 bases between. The CDR3 length is 14 residues. From germline, CDR1 is SGHTA and CDR2 FQGNSA. The CDR3, as DNA: TGTGCCAGCAGCTTAGGGATAGGGTGGGGCATTCAGTACTTC. Translating gives CASSLGIGWGIQYF.

The chain employs TRBV6-5 and TRBJ2-5, with 8 nucleotides matching TRBD2. This CDR3 contains 17 residues. The ends lost 2 bases at V and 5 bases at J; junction bases unmatched: 13. Per the germline V gene, CDR1 is MNHEY and CDR2 is SVGAGI. The CDR3, as DNA: TGTGCCAGCAGTTACGGTAACAGAGCGGGAGATTATGAGACCCAGTACTTC. Amino acid sequence: CASSYGNRAGDYETQYF.

This clonotype occurred many times. The V call is TRBV7-9, the J call TRBJ2-1; maybe TRBD2 (5 bases). Trimming left V 1 base short and J 12 bases short, with 13 bases between. The CDR3 is 13 residues long. From germline, CDR1 is SEHNR and CDR2 FQNEAQ (reference sequence). In DNA, the CDR3 is TGTGCCAGCAGCTTAGGGGAACGGCTAGCGCAGTTCTTC. Amino acid sequence: CASSLGERLAQFF.

This clonotype was picked up many times. The chain joins TRBV4-1 to TRBJ2-5; the D is unclear. The CDR3 has 15 residues. V lost 2 bases to trimming and J lost 4 bases, with 14 bases between them. Germline CDR1 reads MGHRA; CDR2 reads YSYEKL. The CDR3 region has the DNA TGCGCCAGCAGCCAACGGACGCAGTATGGAGAGACCCAGTACTTC. Translation: CASSQRTQYGETQYF.

This chain uses TRBV27 with TRBJ1-1, with TRBD1 as a possible D gene (5 bases). CDR1 MNHEY and CDR2 SMNVEV come from the germline V gene (reference sequence). With 2 bases removed from V and 7 bases from J, the gap between germline ends came to 14 bases. There are 14 residues in the CDR3. The CDR3 protein is CASSLQGLIREAFF. The DNA for the CDR3 is TGTGCCAGCAGTTTACAGGGTCTGATCCGTGAAGCTTTCTTT.

In this sample, this clonotype turned up many times. The chain has TRBV29-1 and TRBJ2-5, with 7 positions matching TRBD2. V shed 4 bases, J shed 5 bases, and the junction held 7 bases outside the gene matches. Germline V gene lookup returns CDR1 SQVTM and CDR2 ANQGSEA. This CDR3 spans 13 amino acids. As DNA, the CDR3 is TGCAGCGTTGCTGTGGGGGGGTGGGAGACCCAGTACTTC. This encodes CSVAVGGWETQYF.

This clonotype was seen many times. The rearrangement links TRBV29-1 to TRBJ2-5; D not certain. Germline V gene sequence: CDR1 SQVTM, CDR2 ANQGSEA. V shed 0 bases and J shed 4 bases, with 3 bases lying between them. The CDR3 is made up of 11 amino acids. The CDR3 bases are TGCAGCGTTGAAGAGGTAGAGACCCAGTACTTC. Protein: CSVEEVETQYF. The variable domain in full, with the rest retrieved from reference TRBV29-1 and TRBJ2-5, is SAVISQKPSRDICQRGTSLTIQCQVDSQVTMMFWYRQQPGQSLTLIATANQGSEATYESGFVIDKFPISRPNLTFSTLTVSNMSPEDSSIYLCSVEEVETQYFGPGTRLLVL.

The rearrangement links TRBV28 to TRBJ2-5; 10 nucleotides agree with TRBD1. The germline CDR1 and CDR2 sequences are MDHEN and SYDVKM. CDR3 size: 14 residues. J was trimmed by 6 bases and V by 7 bases; bases with no gene match: 8. CDR3 sequence: CASTDWDRGKTQYF. Here the CDR3 DNA reads TGTGCCAGCACGGACTGGGACAGGGGAAAGACCCAGTACTTC. The full variable domain, in which reference TRBV28 and TRBJ2-5 provide the parts outside the CDR3, is DVKVTQSSRYLVKRTGEKVFLECVQDMDHENMFWYRQDPGLGLRLIYFSYDVKMKEKGDIPEGYSVSREKKERFSLILESASTNQTSMYLCASTDWDRGKTQYFGPGTRLLVL.

This clonotype was seen many times. The chain joins TRBV12-3 or TRBV12-4 to TRBJ2-1; D is unresolved. Trimming stripped 6 bases from V and 8 bases from J, with 8 bases between. CDR3 size: 11 residues. The CDR3 here is CASSTLHEQFF. Here the CDR3 DNA reads TGTGCCAGCAGCACCCTCCATGAGCAGTTCTTC.

This clonotype was counted at least ten times. V and J are TRBV11-2 and TRBJ2-1, with TRBD2 matching 9 bases. The V segment lost 1 base and the J segment 8 bases; nucleotides outside the gene matches: 6. The CDR3 length is 15 residues. The germline CDR1 and CDR2 sequences are SGHAT and FQNNGV. CDR3 amino acids: CASSLAIAGDDEQFF. The CDR3 DNA is TGTGCCAGCAGCTTAGCGATAGCGGGAGATGATGAGCAGTTCTTC.

This clonotype showed up many times. J is TRBJ1-5 and V is TRBV7-3, with 10 bases matching TRBD1. V shed 3 bases and J 6 bases; nucleotides not matched to a gene: 5. CDR3 length: 15 amino acids. Germline V CDR1 and CDR2: SGHTA, FQGTGA. The CDR3 region is CASSLTGGAGQPQHF. In DNA, the CDR3 is TGTGCCAGCAGCTTGACAGGGGGCGCGGGTCAGCCCCAGCATTTT.

The chain carries TRBV2 and TRBJ2-1; TRBD1 agrees at 7 bases. The last part of the DNA fits TRBJ2-7 better; the J call may be wrong. Germline V gives CDR1 SNHLY, CDR2 FYNNEI. This CDR3 contains 13 residues. The CDR3, as DNA: TGTGCCACCGACAGGGTAGGGGACAATGAGCAGTACTTC. Translating it yields CATDRVGDNEQYF.

The chain joins TRBV5-6 to TRBJ1-2; D gene uncertain. Germline V gene lookup returns CDR1 SGHDT and CDR2 YYEEEE. The CDR3 totals 14 residues. Deletions cut 1 base from V and 0 bases from J, with 7 bases between. The CDR3 loop is CASSLSATNYGYTF. DNA for the CDR3: TGTGCCAGCAGCTTGTCCGCAACTAACTATGGCTACACCTTC.

This clonotype was recorded at least ten times. The chain combines TRBV7-2 with TRBJ2-1, with 8 positions matching TRBD2. V shed 2 bases, J shed 9 bases, and the junction held 15 bases outside the gene matches. The CDR3 consists of 17 residues. Germline V gives CDR1 SGHTA, CDR2 FQGNSA. The CDR3 coding sequence is TGTGCCAGCAGCTTATGGACTAGCAGGTCAAACGACGGTGAGCAGTTCTTC. It encodes CASSLWTSRSNDGEQFF.

This clonotype was seen at least ten times. The chain uses TRBV7-2 and TRBJ2-7; 7 bases line up with TRBD1. Per the germline V gene, CDR1 is SGHTA and CDR2 is FQGNSA. V was clipped by 3 bases and J by 4 bases; unmatched bases: 6. The length of the CDR3 is 14 residues. Written as DNA, the CDR3 is TGTGCCAGCAGCTTCTCACCACAGGGGTACGAGCAGTACTTC. Its protein product is CASSFSPQGYEQYF.

This clonotype was detected a few times. V and J are TRBV7-8 and TRBJ2-3; D perhaps matches TRBD2 (6 bases). Germline loops: CDR1 SGHVS, CDR2 FQNEAQ. The V gene lost 4 bases and the J gene lost 3 bases, with 11 bases spanning the gap. The CDR3 is 14 amino acids. DNA for the CDR3: TGTGCCAGCAGCTCCAGGCGGGGTACAGATACGCAGTATTTT. Translation: CASSSRRGTDTQYF.

The sample holds many counts of this clonotype. CDR3 nucleotides: TGTGCCAGCTACGACGTGGGCCTAAACTCCTTCTTC. Protein sequence: CASYDVGLNSFF. This sequence joins TRBV2 and TRBJ2-1, with D uncertain. Between the trimmed V and J ends, which lost 8 bases and 16 bases, there was a span of 21 bases. The CDR3 has 12 residues. Germline assignment: CDR1 SNHLY and CDR2 FYNNEI.

The table lists this clonotype with a few counts. This CDR3 is CAISDSGTPTGELFF. The CDR3 coding sequence is TGTGCCATCAGTGATAGCGGGACCCCCACCGGGGAGCTGTTTTTT. V and J are TRBV10-3 and TRBJ2-2, with 8 positions matching TRBD2. This CDR3 is built from 15 residues. V trimming: 3 bases; J trimming: 4 bases; junction bases outside the gene matches: 4. Germline values: CDR1 ENHRY, CDR2 SYGVKD.

This clonotype was counted a few times. The CDR3 nucleotides read TGCGCCAGCAGCCAAGAAGGGACTAGCCTTAAGCCCTACGAGCAGTACTTC. It yields the protein CASSQEGTSLKPYEQYF. The rearrangement uses TRBV4-3 and TRBJ2-7, with 9 bases matching TRBD2. Germline trimming cut 0 bases from V and 2 bases from J; bases unmatched to any gene: 8. This CDR3 has 17 amino acids. The germline CDR1 and CDR2 sequences are LGHNA and YSLEER.

This clonotype was picked up many times. The V call is TRBV28, the J call TRBJ2-3; a weak D match, TRBD2 (5 bases). Germline-derived CDR1 and CDR2 are MDHEN and SYDVKM. This CDR3 has 15 residues. The germline V and J ends were trimmed by 4 bases and 4 bases, with 15 bases remaining between them. CDR3 bases: TGTGCCAGCAGTTCCGAGAGGGTAGCCCCAGATACGCAGTATTTT. As protein: CASSSERVAPDTQYF.

The J gene is TRBJ1-1, the V gene TRBV11-1; maybe TRBD1 (6 bases). The CDR3 has 18 residues. The V gene lost 0 bases and the J gene lost 3 bases, with 20 bases spanning the gap. The V gene's germline CDR1 is SGHAT and CDR2 FQDESV (reference sequence). The CDR3 is CASSLAGAGGDSDTEAFF. CDR3 DNA sequence: TGTGCCAGCAGCTTAGCCGGGGCTGGGGGCGATTCGGACACTGAAGCTTTCTTT.

This chain links TRBV19 with TRBJ2-5; D perhaps matches TRBD1 (6 bases). CDR1 and CDR2 from the germline V gene are LNHDA and SQIVND (reference sequence). This CDR3 region has 14 residues. V lost 6 bases and J lost 9, with 20 bases in between. CDR3 amino acids: CASSSGTREYPQYF. CDR3 in DNA: TGTGCCAGTAGCTCCGGGACACGAGAGTACCCCCAGTACTTC. The variable domain in full, completed from reference TRBV19 and TRBJ2-5, reads DGGITQSPKYLFRKEGQNVTLSCEQNLNHDAMYWYRQDPGQGLRLIYYSQIVNDFQKGDIAEGYSVSREKKESFPLTVTSAQKNPTAFYLCASSSGTREYPQYFGPGTRLLVL.

V gene TRBV10-3 combines with J gene TRBJ1-1; D is possibly TRBD1 (6 bases). The germline V and J ends were trimmed by 3 bases and 4 bases, with 9 bases remaining between them. Germline-derived CDR1 and CDR2 are ENHRY and SYGVKD. CDR3 size: 13 residues. Here the CDR3 reads CAISDGGGTEAFF. The CDR3 region has the DNA TGTGCCATCAGTGACGGAGGGGGCACTGAAGCTTTCTTT.